This passage covers 19 T cell receptor beta chains from one sample sequenced in a study of cytomegalovirus exposure and HLA in healthy donors. This PCR relied on a set of 60 Vbeta primers and 13 Jbeta primers. Here immunoSEQ multiplex PCR was the method, and the copy in TCRdb shows in-frame clones only, minus some. The profile covers 95,000 to 150,000 clones, with roughly 80% appearing a single time and 2.7% taken by the ten largest. Sample: PBMCs. These receptors came from a woman aged 35 to 49 in good health and CMV-seropositive.

This chain connects TRBV9 to TRBJ2-3; 11 bases agree with TRBD2. The CDR3 extends over 17 amino acids. The J segment lost 4 bases and the V segment lost 1 base, leaving 8 bases of the junction unmatched. Germline V gene lookup returns CDR1 SGDLS and CDR2 YYNGEE. In nucleotides, the CDR3 is TGTGCCAGCAGCGTAACGGTTAGCGGGAGGGGGTCAGATACGCAGTATTTT. Its translation is CASSVTVSGRGSDTQYF.

In its sample, this clone was seen a few times. The chain has TRBV7-2 and TRBJ1-3; 9 bases are a match to TRBD1. Germline CDR1 and CDR2: SGHTA and FQGNSA. This CDR3 has 18 residues. V shed 5 bases, J shed 4 bases, and the junction held 15 bases outside the gene matches. The CDR3, as DNA: TGTGCCAGCAGCCCCGGGACAGGGCCTTTCACTCGGGGAAACACCATATATTTT. This sequence encodes CASSPGTGPFTRGNTIYF. Full variable domain (remainder filled in from reference TRBV7-2 and TRBJ1-3): GAGVSQSPSNKVTEKGKDVELRCDPISGHTALYWYRQSLGQGLEFLIYFQGNSAPDKSGLPSDRFSAERTGGSVSTLTIQRTQQEDSAVYLCASSPGTGPFTRGNTIYFGEGSWLTVV.

The chain employs TRBV2 and TRBJ2-3, with 13 bases matching TRBD2. CDR3 size: 17 residues. Germline CDR1 and CDR2: SNHLY and FYNNEI. The V gene end was trimmed by 5 bases and the J gene end by 5 bases; junction bases not matched to a gene: 10. CDR3 nucleotides: TGTGCCAGCAGTTCCCGAACTAGCGGGGGGGCCATAGATACGCAGTATTTT. It encodes CASSSRTSGGAIDTQYF.

This clone was counted only a few times. The rearrangement uses TRBV4-3 and TRBJ2-7; perhaps TRBD2 as D (6 bases). The ends were cut back, 0 bases at V and 3 bases at J, with 15 bases in the middle. This CDR3 has 16 amino acids. Germline V gene lookup returns CDR1 LGHNA and CDR2 YSLEER. The CDR3 region has the DNA TGCGCCAGCAGCCAAGAGGCGAGGGCGGGGTTCTACGAGCAGTACTTC. It is translated as CASSQEARAGFYEQYF.

The rearrangement joins TRBV10-1 to TRBJ1-2; TRBD1 is a possible D gene (6 bases). Trimming took 5 bases from V and 4 from J, leaving 17 bases between them. The CDR3 loop spans 15 amino acids. The germline CDR1 and CDR2 sequences are WNHNN and SYGVQD (reference sequence). DNA of the CDR3: TGCGCCAGCAGTTTAGGGGGAGGGAGAGGCTATGGCTACACCTTC. Translation: CASSLGGGRGYGYTF.

J is TRBJ2-7 and V is TRBV7-2; 13 bases match TRBD2. V was clipped by 6 bases and J by 11 bases; unmatched bases: 10. The CDR3 totals 14 residues. The germline V gene has CDR1 SGHTA and CDR2 FQGNSA. The CDR3 DNA reads as TGTGCCAGCAGGGGCCCGGGACTAGCGGGACAGGAGTACTTC. It specifies CASRGPGLAGQEYF.

The chain uses TRBV30 and TRBJ2-1; 10 nucleotides match TRBD2. The germline CDR1 and CDR2 sequences are GTSNPN and SVGIG (reference sequence). The CDR3 is 20 amino acids. V lost 2 bases, J lost 4 bases, and 20 bases stayed unmatched. The CDR3 DNA follows: TGTGCCTGGAGTCGAGGTCGGGTATTAGCGGGAGGCTCCGGGTACAATGAGCAGTTCTTC. Protein sequence: CAWSRGRVLAGGSGYNEQFF.

The V call is TRBV7-2, the J call TRBJ2-7, with TRBD2 matching over 14 bases. Germline CDR1 SGHTA, CDR2 FQGNSA. V was pared by 5 bases and J by 7 bases, with 10 bases of the junction left unmatched. The CDR3 spans 16 residues. The CDR3 loop is CASSLRLAGGLREQYF. CDR3 DNA sequence: TGTGCCAGCAGCCTACGACTAGCGGGGGGGCTGAGGGAGCAGTACTTC.

The chain recombines TRBV5-5 with TRBJ1-5; D might be TRBD1 (5 bases). The CDR3 is made up of 14 amino acids. CDR1 SGHKS and CDR2 YYEKEE come from the germline V gene (reference sequence). Trimming removed 3 bases at V and 0 bases at J, with 7 bases between. The CDR3 protein is CASSYGHSNQPQHF. Here the CDR3 DNA reads TGTGCCAGCAGCTACGGACATAGCAATCAGCCCCAGCATTTT.

Only a few counts were recorded for this clone. The chain recombines TRBV6-1 with TRBJ1-4; 7 nucleotides agree with TRBD1. Germline values: CDR1 MNHNS, CDR2 SASEGT. The CDR3 spans 14 residues. V gave up 10 bases and J gave up 5 bases; unmatched junction bases: 10. The CDR3 DNA sequence: TGTGCCACCTACAGGGGTTCATCGAATGAAAAACTGTTTTTT. Amino acid sequence: CATYRGSSNEKLFF.

The J gene is TRBJ1-6, the V gene TRBV9, with D unresolved. Germline lookup yields CDR1 SGDLS and CDR2 YYNGEE. Trimming removed 5 bases at V and 2 bases at J, with 14 bases between. This CDR3 has 16 amino acids. CDR3 region: CASSSSEVPYNSPLHF. The CDR3 nucleotides are TGTGCCAGCAGTTCAAGCGAAGTTCCCTATAATTCACCCCTCCACTTT.

J is TRBJ1-2 and V is TRBV27, with TRBD1 as a possible D gene (5 bases). Trimming removed 5 bases from V and 3 bases from J, with 16 bases in between. The germline V gene encodes CDR1 MNHEY and CDR2 SMNVEV (reference sequence). This CDR3 is built from 15 residues. The CDR3 spells CASSRIDSGDYGYTF. Written as DNA, the CDR3 is TGTGCCAGCAGTCGAATCGACAGTGGAGACTATGGCTACACCTTC.

This chain connects TRBV5-1 to TRBJ2-1; 8 nucleotides line up with TRBD2. Looked up from germline, CDR1 is SGHRS and CDR2 is YFSETQ. Trimming at V came to 2 bases and at J to 3 bases, leaving 1 base not matched to a gene. The CDR3 consists of 14 residues. Here the CDR3 reads CASSFSGSYNEQFF. CDR3 nucleotide sequence: TGCGCCAGCAGCTTCAGCGGGAGCTACAATGAGCAGTTCTTC.

This chain joins TRBV6-5 and TRBJ2-7; 8 positions match TRBD1. CDR3 size: 15 residues. Per the germline V gene, CDR1 is MNHEY and CDR2 is SVGAGI. With V trimmed by 5 bases and J by 0 bases, 6 bases remained unmatched. In nucleotides, the CDR3 is TGTGCCAGCAGTCCGGACAGGGTGAGCTCCTACGAGCAGTACTTC. It is translated as CASSPDRVSSYEQYF.

This sequence joins TRBV30 and TRBJ2-7; 11 nucleotides match TRBD2. The CDR3 has 13 amino acids. Germline CDR1 reads GTSNPN; CDR2 reads SVGIG (reference sequence). V was pared by 2 bases and J by 7 bases, with 4 bases of the junction left unmatched. The CDR3 spells CAWSRGLAVEQYF. DNA of the CDR3: TGTGCCTGGAGTAGGGGACTAGCGGTAGAGCAGTACTTC.

The V gene is TRBV5-1, the J gene TRBJ2-7, with 8 bases aligning to TRBD2. The V gene's germline CDR1 is SGHRS and CDR2 YFSETQ. The CDR3 is 16 amino acids. V gave up 0 bases and J gave up 2 bases; unmatched junction bases: 7. CDR3 sequence reads: CASSLAGVAGTYEQYF. The CDR3 nucleotides are TGCGCCAGCAGCTTGGCCGGGGTAGCGGGGACCTACGAGCAGTACTTC.

This chain links TRBV7-8 with TRBJ1-6, with 9 bases lining up with TRBD1. Germline CDR1 reads SGHVS; CDR2 reads FQNEAQ. The CDR3 runs 16 residues. Trimming removed 5 bases from V and 7 bases from J; junction bases left unmatched: 9. This CDR3 is CASSHRGGTGNSPLHF. The CDR3 region has the DNA TGTGCCAGCAGCCATAGGGGAGGGACAGGGAATTCACCCCTCCACTTT.

The CDR3 loop is CASSPGQGNSPLHF. CDR3 in DNA: TGTGCCAGCTCACCAGGACAGGGTAATTCACCCCTCCACTTT. The chain combines TRBV18 with TRBJ1-6; 8 positions agree with TRBD1. V lost 2 bases and J lost 6; bases outside the gene matches: 0. The CDR3 extends over 14 amino acids. The V gene's germline CDR1 is KGHSH and CDR2 LQKENI.

The J gene is TRBJ2-7, the V gene TRBV5-1; 9 nucleotides agree with TRBD1. The CDR3 sequence is 15 residues long. Germline CDR1 reads SGHRS; CDR2 reads YFSETQ. The ends lost 4 bases at V and 2 bases at J; junction bases unmatched: 7. CDR3 sequence: CASSRQGQGTYEQYF. The DNA of the CDR3 is TGCGCCAGCAGCCGGCAGGGACAGGGTACCTACGAGCAGTACTTC. Filled out from reference TRBV5-1 and TRBJ2-7, the complete variable domain reads KAGVTQTPRYLIKTRGQQVTLSCSPISGHRSVSWYQQTPGQGLQFLFEYFSETQRNKGNFPGRFSGRQFSNSRSEMNVSTLELGDSALYLCASSRQGQGTYEQYFGPGTRLTVT.